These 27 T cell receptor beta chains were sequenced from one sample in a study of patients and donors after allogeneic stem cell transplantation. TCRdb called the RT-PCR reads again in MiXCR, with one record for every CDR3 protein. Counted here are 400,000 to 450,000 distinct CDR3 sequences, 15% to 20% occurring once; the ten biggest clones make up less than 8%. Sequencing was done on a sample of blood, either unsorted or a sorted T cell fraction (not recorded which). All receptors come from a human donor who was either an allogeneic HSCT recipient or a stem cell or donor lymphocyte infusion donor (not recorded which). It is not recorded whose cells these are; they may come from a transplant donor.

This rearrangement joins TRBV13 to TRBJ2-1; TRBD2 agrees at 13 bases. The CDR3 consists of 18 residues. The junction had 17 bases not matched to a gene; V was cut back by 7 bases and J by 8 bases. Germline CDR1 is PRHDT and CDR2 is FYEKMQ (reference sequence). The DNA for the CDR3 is TGTGCCAGCACCTCATTGCTTATTCGGACTAGCGGGGGTGATGAGCAGTTCTTC. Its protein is CASTSLLIRTSGGDEQFF. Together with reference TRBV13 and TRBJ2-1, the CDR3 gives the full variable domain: AAGVIQSPRHLIKEKRETATLKCYPIPRHDTVYWYQQGPGQDPQFLISFYEKMQSDKGSIPDRFSAQQFSDYHSELNMSSLELGDSALYFCASTSLLIRTSGGDEQFFGPGTRLTVL.

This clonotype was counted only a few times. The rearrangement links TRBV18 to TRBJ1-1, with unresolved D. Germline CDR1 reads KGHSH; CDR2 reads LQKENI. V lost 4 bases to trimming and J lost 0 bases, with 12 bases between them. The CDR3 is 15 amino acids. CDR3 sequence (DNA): TGTGCCAGCTCACGGATGAACAGTTTGAACACTGAAGCTTTCTTT. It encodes CASSRMNSLNTEAFF.

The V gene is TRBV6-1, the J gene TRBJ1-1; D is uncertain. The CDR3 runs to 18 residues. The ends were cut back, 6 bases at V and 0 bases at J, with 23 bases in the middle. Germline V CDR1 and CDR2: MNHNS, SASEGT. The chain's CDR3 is CASSQSRFDAVVNTEAFF. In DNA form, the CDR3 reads TGTGCCAGCAGCCAATCCCGTTTTGACGCGGTCGTGAACACTGAAGCTTTCTTT.

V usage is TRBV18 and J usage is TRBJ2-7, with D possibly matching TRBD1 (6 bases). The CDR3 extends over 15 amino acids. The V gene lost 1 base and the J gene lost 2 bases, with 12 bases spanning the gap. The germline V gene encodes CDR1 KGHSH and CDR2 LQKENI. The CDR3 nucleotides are TGTGCCAGCTCACCACTACCGGACAGTCCCTACGAGCAGTACTTC. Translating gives CASSPLPDSPYEQYF.

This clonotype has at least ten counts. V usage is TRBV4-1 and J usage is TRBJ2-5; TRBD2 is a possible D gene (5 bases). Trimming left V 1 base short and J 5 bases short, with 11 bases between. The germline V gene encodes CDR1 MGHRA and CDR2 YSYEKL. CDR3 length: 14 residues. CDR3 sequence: CASSQVLAWETQYF. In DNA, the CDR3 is TGCGCCAGCAGCCAAGTCTTAGCGTGGGAGACCCAGTACTTC.

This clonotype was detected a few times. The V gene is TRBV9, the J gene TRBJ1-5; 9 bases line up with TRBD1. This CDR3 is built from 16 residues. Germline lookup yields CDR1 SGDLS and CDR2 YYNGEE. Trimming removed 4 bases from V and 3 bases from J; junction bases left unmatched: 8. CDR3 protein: CASSPGQGRLNQPQHF. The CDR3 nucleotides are TGTGCCAGCAGCCCGGGACAGGGCCGTCTCAATCAGCCCCAGCATTTT.

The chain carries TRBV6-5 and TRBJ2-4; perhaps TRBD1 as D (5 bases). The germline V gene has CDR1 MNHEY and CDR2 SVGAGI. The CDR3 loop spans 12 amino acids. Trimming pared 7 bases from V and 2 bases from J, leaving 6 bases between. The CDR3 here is CASTGPKNIQYF. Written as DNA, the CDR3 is TGTGCCAGCACAGGGCCCAAAAACATTCAGTACTTC.

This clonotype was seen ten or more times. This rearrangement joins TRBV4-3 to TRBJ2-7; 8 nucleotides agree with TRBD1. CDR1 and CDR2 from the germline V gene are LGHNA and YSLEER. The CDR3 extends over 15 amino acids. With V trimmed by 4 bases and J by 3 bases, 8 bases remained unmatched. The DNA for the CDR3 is TGCGCCAGCAGCCGAGGACAGGGAGCGAGCTACGAGCAGTACTTC. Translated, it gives CASSRGQGASYEQYF.

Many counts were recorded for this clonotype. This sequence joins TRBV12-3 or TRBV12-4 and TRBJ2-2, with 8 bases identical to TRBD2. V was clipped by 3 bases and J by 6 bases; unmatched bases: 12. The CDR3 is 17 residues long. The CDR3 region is CASSFGFLAGGPGELFF. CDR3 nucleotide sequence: TGTGCCAGCAGTTTCGGTTTCCTGGCGGGAGGTCCCGGGGAGCTGTTTTTT.

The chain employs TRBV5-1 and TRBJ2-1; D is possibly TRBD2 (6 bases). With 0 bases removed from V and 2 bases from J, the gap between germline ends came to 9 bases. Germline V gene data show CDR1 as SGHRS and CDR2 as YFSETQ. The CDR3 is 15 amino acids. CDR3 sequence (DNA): TGCGCCAGCAGCTTGGCTAGCGCAACCTACAATGAGCAGTTCTTC. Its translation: CASSLASATYNEQFF.

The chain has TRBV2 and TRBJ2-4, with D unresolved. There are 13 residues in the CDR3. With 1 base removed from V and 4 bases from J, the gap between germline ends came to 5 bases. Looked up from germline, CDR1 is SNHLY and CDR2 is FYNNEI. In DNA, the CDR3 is TGTGCCAGCAGTGAAGAAAGGAAAAACATTCAGTACTTC. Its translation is CASSEERKNIQYF.

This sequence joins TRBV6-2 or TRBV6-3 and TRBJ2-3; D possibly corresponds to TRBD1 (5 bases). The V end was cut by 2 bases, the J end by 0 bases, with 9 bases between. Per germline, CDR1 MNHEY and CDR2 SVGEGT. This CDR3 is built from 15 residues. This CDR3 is CASSYGRGSTDTQYF. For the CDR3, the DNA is TGTGCCAGCAGTTACGGTAGGGGCAGCACAGATACGCAGTATTTT.

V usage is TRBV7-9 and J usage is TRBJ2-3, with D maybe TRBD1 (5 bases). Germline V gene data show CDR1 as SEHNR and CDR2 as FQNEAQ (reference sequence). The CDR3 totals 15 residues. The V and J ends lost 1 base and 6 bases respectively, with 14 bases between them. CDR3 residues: CASSLGAGSDDTQYF. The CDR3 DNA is TGTGCCAGCAGCTTAGGTGCAGGGTCTGATGATACGCAGTATTTT.

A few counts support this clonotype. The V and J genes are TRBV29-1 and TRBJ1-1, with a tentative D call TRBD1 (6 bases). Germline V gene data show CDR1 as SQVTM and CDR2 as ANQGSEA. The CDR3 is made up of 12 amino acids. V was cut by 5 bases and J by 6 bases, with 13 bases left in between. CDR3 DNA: TGCAGCGTTAAACGGGGGCACGCTGAAGCTTTCTTT. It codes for CSVKRGHAEAFF.

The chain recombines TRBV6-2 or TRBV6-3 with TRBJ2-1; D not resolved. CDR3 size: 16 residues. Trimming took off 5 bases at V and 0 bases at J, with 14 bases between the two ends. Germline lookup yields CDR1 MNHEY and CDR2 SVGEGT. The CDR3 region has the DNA TGTGCCAGCAGTCCTGACAAAGGGCACTCCTACAATGAGCAGTTCTTC. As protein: CASSPDKGHSYNEQFF.

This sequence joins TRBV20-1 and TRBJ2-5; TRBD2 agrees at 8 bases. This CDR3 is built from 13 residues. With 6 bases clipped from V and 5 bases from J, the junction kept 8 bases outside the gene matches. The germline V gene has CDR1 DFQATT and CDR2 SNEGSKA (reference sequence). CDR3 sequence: CSAKRGGWETQYF. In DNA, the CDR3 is TGCAGTGCCAAACGGGGGGGCTGGGAGACCCAGTACTTC.

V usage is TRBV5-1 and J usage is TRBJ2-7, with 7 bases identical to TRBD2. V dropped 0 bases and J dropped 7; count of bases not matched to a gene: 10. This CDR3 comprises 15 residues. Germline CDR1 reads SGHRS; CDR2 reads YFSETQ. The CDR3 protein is CASSLDGGGGWEQYF. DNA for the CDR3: TGCGCCAGCAGCTTGGATGGCGGGGGTGGTTGGGAGCAGTACTTC.

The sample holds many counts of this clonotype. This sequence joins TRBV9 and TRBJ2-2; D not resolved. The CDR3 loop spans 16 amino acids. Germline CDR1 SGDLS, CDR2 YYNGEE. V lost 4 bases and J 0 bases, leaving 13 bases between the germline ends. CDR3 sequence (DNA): TGTGCCAGCAGCCCTAGGACGGTCGCGAACACCGGGGAGCTGTTTTTT. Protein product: CASSPRTVANTGELFF. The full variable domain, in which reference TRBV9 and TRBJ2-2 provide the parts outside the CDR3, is DSGVTQTPKHLITATGQRVTLRCSPRSGDLSVYWYQQSLDQGLQFLIQYYNGEERAKGNILERFSAQQFPDLHSELNLSSLELGDSALYFCASSPRTVANTGELFFGEGSRLTVL.

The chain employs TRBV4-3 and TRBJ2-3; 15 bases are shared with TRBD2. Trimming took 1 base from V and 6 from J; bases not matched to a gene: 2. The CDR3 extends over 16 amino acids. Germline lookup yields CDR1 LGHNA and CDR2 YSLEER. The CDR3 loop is CASSQGTSGGADTQYF. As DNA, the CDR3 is TGCGCCAGCAGCCAAGGGACTAGCGGGGGGGCGGATACGCAGTATTTT.

CDR3 coding DNA: TGTGCCACCAGCACAAAAGCGGGACCTTCTCTGAGCGGGGAGCTGTTTTTT. Its protein product is CATSTKAGPSLSGELFF. The J gene is TRBJ2-2, the V gene TRBV15; the match to TRBD2 covers 7 bases. The CDR3 loop spans 17 amino acids. Trimming removed 4 bases from V and 7 bases from J; junction bases left unmatched: 15. Germline values: CDR1 LNHNV, CDR2 YYDKDF (reference sequence).

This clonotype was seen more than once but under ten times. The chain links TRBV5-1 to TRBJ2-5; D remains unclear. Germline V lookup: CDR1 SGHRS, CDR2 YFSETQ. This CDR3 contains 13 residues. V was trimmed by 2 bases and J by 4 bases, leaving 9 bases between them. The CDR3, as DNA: TGCGCCAGCAGCTTCTCCCATCCAGAGACCCAGTACTTC. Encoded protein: CASSFSHPETQYF.

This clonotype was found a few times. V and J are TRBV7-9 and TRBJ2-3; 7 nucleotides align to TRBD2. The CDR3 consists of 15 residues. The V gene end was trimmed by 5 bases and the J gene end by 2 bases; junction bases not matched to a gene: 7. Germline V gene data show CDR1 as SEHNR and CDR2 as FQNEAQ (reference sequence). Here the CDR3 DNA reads TGTGCCAGCAGCCGCACGGGGGGTACCACAGATACGCAGTATTTT. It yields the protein CASSRTGGTTDTQYF.

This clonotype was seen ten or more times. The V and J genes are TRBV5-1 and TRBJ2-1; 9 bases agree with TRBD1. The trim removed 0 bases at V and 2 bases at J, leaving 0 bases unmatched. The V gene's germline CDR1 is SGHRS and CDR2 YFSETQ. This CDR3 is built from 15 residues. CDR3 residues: CASSLDRGPYNEQFF. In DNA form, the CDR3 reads TGCGCCAGCAGCTTGGACAGGGGGCCCTACAATGAGCAGTTCTTC.

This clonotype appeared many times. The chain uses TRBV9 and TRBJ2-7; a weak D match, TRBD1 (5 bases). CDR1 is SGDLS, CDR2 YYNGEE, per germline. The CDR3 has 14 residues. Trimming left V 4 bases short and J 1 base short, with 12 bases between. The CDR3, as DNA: TGTGCCAGCAGCCAAGGGGTTTATTCCTACGAGCAGTACTTC. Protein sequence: CASSQGVYSYEQYF.

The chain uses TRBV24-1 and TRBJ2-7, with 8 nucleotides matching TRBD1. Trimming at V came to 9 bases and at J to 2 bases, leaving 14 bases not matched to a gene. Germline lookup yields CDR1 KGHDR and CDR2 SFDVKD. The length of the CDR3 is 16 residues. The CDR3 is CATAGTGRNSTYEQYF. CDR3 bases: TGTGCCACCGCAGGGACAGGTCGTAATTCCACCTACGAGCAGTACTTC.

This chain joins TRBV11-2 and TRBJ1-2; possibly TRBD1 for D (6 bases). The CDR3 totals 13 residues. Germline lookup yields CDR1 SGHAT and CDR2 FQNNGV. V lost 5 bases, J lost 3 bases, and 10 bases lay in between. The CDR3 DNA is TGTGCCAGCAGCATAGGGGGAGACTATGGCTACACCTTC. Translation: CASSIGGDYGYTF.

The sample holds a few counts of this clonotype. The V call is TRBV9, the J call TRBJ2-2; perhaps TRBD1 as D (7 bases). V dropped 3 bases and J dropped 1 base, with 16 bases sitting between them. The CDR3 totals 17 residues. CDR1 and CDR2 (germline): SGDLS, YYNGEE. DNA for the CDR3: TGTGCCAGCAGCGGCCGAGGGGGGACAGTGAACACCGGGGAGCTGTTTTTT. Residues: CASSGRGGTVNTGELFF. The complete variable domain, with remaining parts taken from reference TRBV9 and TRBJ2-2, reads DSGVTQTPKHLITATGQRVTLRCSPRSGDLSVYWYQQSLDQGLQFLIQYYNGEERAKGNILERFSAQQFPDLHSELNLSSLELGDSALYFCASSGRGGTVNTGELFFGEGSRLTVL.